The 27 T cell receptor beta chains below come from one sample, sequenced in a study of regulatory and conventional T cells in breast cancer (dated by TCRdb to the mid-2010s). Libraries were made using PCR. Sequencing was carried out with an Illumina MiSeq. TCRdb trimmed the raw reads at Q25, called clones with MiXCR and kept productive beta chains. Every CDR3 protein is listed once, alongside the most common genes and DNA of its rows. The sample data list under 20,000 distinct CDR3 sequences, and 25% to 40% of these were observed just once. 1.5% to 2% of the sample is taken by the ten largest. The specimen sequenced was conventional T cells from blood. The receptors here all came from a female donor in good health.

Only a few counts were recorded for this clonotype. The CDR3 is CASSWDGPYEQYF. The DNA for the CDR3 is TGTGCCAGCAGCTGGGACGGACCCTACGAGCAGTACTTC. The chain combines TRBV11-1 with TRBJ2-7, with D perhaps being TRBD1 or TRBD2 (5 bases each). This CDR3 is 13 amino acids long. Germline CDR1 SGHAT, CDR2 FQDESV (reference sequence). Trimming took off 4 bases at V and 2 bases at J, with 9 bases between the two ends. Full variable domain (remainder filled in from reference TRBV11-1 and TRBJ2-7): EAEVAQSPRYKITEKSQAVAFWCDPISGHATLYWYRQILGQGPELLVQFQDESVVDDSQLPKDRFSAERLKGVDSTLKIQPAELGDSAMYLCASSWDGPYEQYFGPGTRLTVT.

This clonotype was found a few times. V gene TRBV7-9 combines with J gene TRBJ2-2, with TRBD2 matching 11 bases. The J segment lost 4 bases and the V segment lost 5 bases, leaving 6 bases of the junction unmatched. Germline V CDR1 and CDR2: SEHNR, FQNEAQ (reference sequence). The CDR3 has 16 amino acids. The CDR3 DNA reads TGTGCCAGCAGCCAACTAGCGGGGGATCTCACCGGGGAGCTGTTTTTT. Protein: CASSQLAGDLTGELFF.

This chain joins TRBV7-9 and TRBJ2-5; 9 nucleotides match TRBD2. Germline V gene data show CDR1 as SEHNR and CDR2 as FQNEAQ (reference sequence). After removal of 0 bases from V and 5 bases from J, the junction contained 1 base not matched to a gene. This CDR3 region has 14 residues. The CDR3 DNA reads as TGTGCCAGCAGCTTAGCTAGCGGGAGCGAGACCCAGTACTTC. Translated: CASSLASGSETQYF.

This clonotype occurred a few times. This chain links TRBV12-3 or TRBV12-4 with TRBJ1-4; D gene ambiguous. This CDR3 is 14 amino acids long. The ends were cut back, 3 bases at V and 7 bases at J, with 12 bases in the middle. CDR3 DNA sequence: TGTGCCAGCAGTTTTCGGCAGATCGGTGAAAAACTGTTTTTT. It translates to CASSFRQIGEKLFF.

Worth noting for this clonotype: The CDR3 does not close with the conserved phenylalanine or tryptophan, likely indicating a read error. J is TRBJ2-7 and V is TRBV7-3; no clear D. With 5 bases removed from V and 2 bases from J, the gap between germline ends came to 13 bases. CDR1 is SGHTA, CDR2 FQGTGA, per germline. The CDR3 extends over 14 amino acids. The CDR3 nucleotides are TGTGCCAGCAGCGAGACCGACAACCCCTACGAGCAGTACTCC. Amino acids: CASSETDNPYEQYS.

The sample holds a few counts of this clonotype. V is TRBV7-2 and J is TRBJ1-1, with 8 bases lining up with TRBD1. CDR1 is SGHTA, CDR2 FQGNSA, per germline. CDR3 length: 16 amino acids. Losses at the gene ends were 1 base for V and 0 bases for J; bases not matched to a gene: 4. CDR3 sequence (DNA): TGTGCCAGCAGCTTAGACTCGGACAGGGTGAACACTGAAGCTTTCTTT. The encoded protein is CASSLDSDRVNTEAFF.

The DNA for the CDR3 is TGTGCCAGCAGCACTAGCGGGAGGGGTTATAATGAGCAGTTCTTC. Protein product: CASSTSGRGYNEQFF. This chain links TRBV12-3 or TRBV12-4 with TRBJ2-1; 13 positions agree with TRBD2. This CDR3 spans 15 amino acids. V lost 6 bases and J lost 7; bases outside the gene matches: 6.

Worth noting for this clonotype: Since the CDR3 does not end with the conserved phenylalanine or tryptophan, this likely comes from a read error. This sequence joins TRBV29-1 and TRBJ1-1, with D maybe TRBD1 (5 bases). Per the germline V gene, CDR1 is SQVTM and CDR2 is ANQGSEA. This CDR3 comprises 13 residues. V was clipped by 2 bases and J by 1 base, with 8 bases between them. For the CDR3, the DNA is TGCAGCGTTGAAAGGGGCCGGAACACTGAAGCTTTCCTT. This gives the protein CSVERGRNTEAFL.

The V call is TRBV7-2, the J call TRBJ2-4; D may be TRBD2 (6 bases). The CDR3 sequence is 18 residues long. From germline, CDR1 is SGHTA and CDR2 FQGNSA. V was trimmed by 1 base and J by 1 base, leaving 17 bases between them. CDR3 DNA sequence: TGTGCCAGCAGCTTAGGACGGGAGTTGAGGCTCGCCAAAAACATTCAGTACTTC. The encoded protein is CASSLGRELRLAKNIQYF.

This clonotype showed up just a few times. The chain carries TRBV3-1 and TRBJ1-2; D is possibly TRBD1 (6 bases). The CDR3 contains 13 residues. Trimming cost V 4 bases and J 4 bases, with 10 bases left between them. Germline V gene lookup returns CDR1 LGHDT and CDR2 YNNKEL (reference sequence). CDR3 bases: TGTGCCAGCAGCCGGGACATTAGCTATGGCTACACCTTC. Its protein product is CASSRDISYGYTF.

By share, this clonotype ranks as medium-sized. In DNA form, the CDR3 reads TGTGCCAGCAGTTTTGAGGGAGAGAACACTGAAGCTTTCTTT. Its translation: CASSFEGENTEAFF. This sequence joins TRBV12-3 or TRBV12-4 and TRBJ1-1, with D unresolved. V lost 3 bases, J lost 1 base, and 9 bases lay in between. CDR3 length: 14 amino acids.

A note on this clonotype: Germline and junction disagree at one end, which may indicate a read error. This rearrangement joins TRBV7-2 to TRBJ2-2; D possibly corresponds to TRBD2 (6 bases). Germline V gives CDR1 SGHTA, CDR2 FQGNSA. The CDR3 loop spans 15 amino acids. The CDR3 DNA sequence: TGTGCCAGCAGCTTAGCGTTCGGCCGCACCGGGGGGCTGTTTTTT. Protein: CASSLAFGRTGGLFF.

In the case of this clonotype: The CDR3 ends on some other residue instead of the conserved phenylalanine or tryptophan, so this is likely a read error. This sequence joins TRBV6-5 and TRBJ1-2, with a tentative D call TRBD1 (5 bases). The V and J ends lost 6 bases and 8 bases respectively, with 19 bases between them. Germline CDR1 MNHEY, CDR2 SVGAGI. The CDR3 loop spans 14 amino acids. The CDR3 DNA reads TGTGCCAGCAGCCGTTCCCCCAGGGACGGGGGCTACACCTCC. Translated, it gives CASSRSPRDGGYTS.

This clonotype has at least ten counts. Here the CDR3 reads CASTQAGSPHGYTF. The DNA of the CDR3 is TGTGCCAGCACCCAAGCGGGCAGTCCCCATGGCTACACCTTC. The V gene is TRBV7-2, the J gene TRBJ1-2, with D uncertain. CDR3 length: 14 amino acids. Germline V gene sequence: CDR1 SGHTA, CDR2 FQGNSA. The V gene lost 7 bases and the J gene lost 6 bases, with 18 bases spanning the gap.

This clonotype is judged medium-sized. The V call is TRBV7-8, the J call TRBJ1-5; TRBD1 might be the D (6 bases). With 2 bases removed from V and 9 bases from J, the gap between germline ends came to 11 bases. The CDR3 runs 13 residues. The germline V gene encodes CDR1 SGHVS and CDR2 FQNEAQ. The CDR3, as DNA: TGTGCCAGCAGCTTATCCGGGGGCCGGCCCCAGCATTTT. Its translation is CASSLSGGRPQHF.

Points on this clonotype: This CDR3 is missing its conserved last phenylalanine or tryptophan, likely due to a read error. V is TRBV6-2 or TRBV6-3 and J is TRBJ2-2, with D perhaps matching TRBD1 (6 bases). CDR1 is MNHEY and CDR2 is SVGEGT in the germline V gene. The germline V and J ends were trimmed by 6 bases and 2 bases, with 13 bases remaining between them. The CDR3 totals 15 residues. CDR3 sequence (DNA): TGTGCCAGCAGCGGAACCAGGGGTAACACCGGGGAGCTGTTTTCT. This codes for CASSGTRGNTGELFS.

The chain carries TRBV5-1 and TRBJ2-7; 7 nucleotides line up with TRBD1. Germline assignment: CDR1 SGHRS and CDR2 YFSETQ. The J segment lost 1 base and the V segment lost 4 bases, leaving 11 bases of the junction unmatched. The CDR3 is made up of 16 amino acids. The CDR3 coding sequence is TGCGCCAGCAGCCCCATACAGGGGTCAGGGTCCTACGAGCAGTACTTC. Protein product: CASSPIQGSGSYEQYF.

This clonotype counts as large. This chain uses TRBV12-3 or TRBV12-4 with TRBJ1-1, with D hard to call. V gave up 3 bases and J gave up 4 bases, with 6 bases separating them. There are 12 residues in the CDR3. The CDR3 region has the DNA TGTGCCAGCAGTTTGAGGTCCACTGAAGCTTTCTTT. It codes for CASSLRSTEAFF.

Concerning this clonotype: At one boundary the junction diverges from the germline segment, which might be a read error. The gene calls are TRBV20-1 and TRBJ1-3, with a tentative D call TRBD1 (6 bases). This CDR3 is built from 12 residues. Germline V gene data show CDR1 as DFQATT and CDR2 as SNEGSKA (reference sequence). For the CDR3, the DNA is TGCAGTGCTCGGACAGATGGAAACACCTTATATTTT. Encoded protein: CSARTDGNTLYF.

CDR3 region: CASSLEGVGTEAFF. Written as DNA, the CDR3 is TGTGCCAGCAGCTTAGAGGGTGTAGGCACTGAAGCTTTCTTT. The chain employs TRBV11-2 and TRBJ1-1; D gene ambiguous. Germline CDR1 and CDR2: SGHAT and FQNNGV. This CDR3 comprises 14 residues. Trimming pared 0 bases from V and 4 bases from J, leaving 9 bases between.

This clonotype came up once. This may stem from a read error, because a much larger clone lies one nucleotide away. The V call is TRBV28, the J call TRBJ1-2; D is uncertain. Germline V lookup: CDR1 MDHEN, CDR2 SYDVKM. V dropped 2 bases and J dropped 7 bases, with 8 bases sitting between them. CDR3 length: 12 amino acids. CDR3 DNA: TGTGCCAGCAGTTTACTTTCAGGTGGCTACACCTTC. As protein: CASSLLSGGYTF.

Of note for this clonotype: A much larger clone lies one base from this, so it may be a read error. The V call is TRBV5-1, the J call TRBJ1-2; 9 positions agree with TRBD1. J lost 7 bases, V lost 4 bases, and 14 bases had no gene match. CDR3 length: 16 amino acids. In germline, CDR1 is SGHRS, CDR2 YFSETQ. CDR3 nucleotides: TGCGCCAGCAGCGGGGACAGGGCGAAGCAAGCTGCTGGCTACACCTTC. Encoded protein: CASSGDRAKQAAGYTF.

The chain joins TRBV20-1 to TRBJ2-3; 12 nucleotides match TRBD2. CDR1 DFQATT and CDR2 SNEGSKA come from the germline V gene (reference sequence). The CDR3 loop spans 17 amino acids. The V segment lost 3 bases and the J segment 1 base; nucleotides outside the gene matches: 8. This CDR3 is CSARSSGGARGTDTQYF. The CDR3 nucleotides read TGCAGTGCTAGGTCTAGCGGGGGGGCTCGGGGCACAGATACGCAGTATTTT.

The rearrangement links TRBV20-1 to TRBJ2-7; TRBD2 aligns across 9 bases. The CDR3 is 14 residues long. V trimming: 0 bases; J trimming: 7 bases; junction bases outside the gene matches: 7. CDR1 DFQATT and CDR2 SNEGSKA come from the germline V gene (reference sequence). The CDR3 loop reads CSARDLGGRAEQYF. For the CDR3, the DNA is TGCAGTGCTAGAGATCTCGGCGGGAGGGCAGAGCAGTACTTC.

This clonotype rates as medium-sized. The genes are TRBV11-1 and TRBJ1-1; D not resolved. V was clipped by 1 base and J by 3 bases, with 12 bases between them. The CDR3 covers 15 residues. CDR1 and CDR2 from the germline V gene are SGHAT and FQDESV (reference sequence). The CDR3: CASSLEAAADTEAFF. The DNA of the CDR3 is TGTGCCAGCAGCTTAGAAGCAGCCGCGGACACTGAAGCTTTCTTT.

The V call is TRBV20-1, the J call TRBJ2-5; perhaps TRBD1 as D (5 bases). V gave up 3 bases and J gave up 2 bases, with 13 bases separating them. Germline V gene sequence: CDR1 DFQATT, CDR2 SNEGSKA (reference sequence). The CDR3 covers 14 residues. The CDR3 here is CSARGPTSQETQYF. The CDR3, as DNA: TGCAGTGCTAGGGGGCCTACGAGTCAAGAGACCCAGTACTTC.

The chain uses TRBV20-1 and TRBJ1-2, with TRBD1 matching over 7 bases. V trimming: 6 bases; J trimming: 3 bases; junction bases outside the gene matches: 4. CDR3 length equals 12 residues. CDR1 is DFQATT and CDR2 is SNEGSKA in the germline V gene (reference sequence). The CDR3 protein is CSALGTDYGYTF. CDR3 sequence (DNA): TGCAGTGCGCTTGGGACAGACTATGGCTACACCTTC.